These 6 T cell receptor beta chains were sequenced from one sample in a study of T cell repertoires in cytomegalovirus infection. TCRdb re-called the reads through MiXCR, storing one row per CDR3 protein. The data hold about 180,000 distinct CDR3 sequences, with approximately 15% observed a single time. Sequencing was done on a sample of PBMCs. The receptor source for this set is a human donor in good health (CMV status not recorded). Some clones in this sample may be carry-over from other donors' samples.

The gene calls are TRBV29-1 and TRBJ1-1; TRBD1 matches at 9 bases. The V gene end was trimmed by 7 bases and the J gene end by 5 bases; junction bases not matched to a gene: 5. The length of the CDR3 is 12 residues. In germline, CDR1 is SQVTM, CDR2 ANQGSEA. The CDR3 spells CSDRTGATEAFF. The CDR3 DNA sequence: TGCAGCGACCGGACAGGGGCGACTGAAGCTTTCTTT.

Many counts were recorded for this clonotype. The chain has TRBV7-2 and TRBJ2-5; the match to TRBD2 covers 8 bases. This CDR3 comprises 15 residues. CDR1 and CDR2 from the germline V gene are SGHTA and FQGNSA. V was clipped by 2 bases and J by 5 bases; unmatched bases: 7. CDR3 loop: CASSLYAGGPETQYF. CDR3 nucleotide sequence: TGTGCCAGCAGCTTATATGCGGGGGGCCCTGAGACCCAGTACTTC.

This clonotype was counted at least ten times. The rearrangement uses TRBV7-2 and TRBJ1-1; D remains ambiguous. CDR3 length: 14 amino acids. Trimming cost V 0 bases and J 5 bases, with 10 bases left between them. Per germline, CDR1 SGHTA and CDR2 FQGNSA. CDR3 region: CASSLAPGRTEAFF. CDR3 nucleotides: TGTGCCAGCAGCTTAGCCCCGGGGAGGACTGAAGCTTTCTTT.

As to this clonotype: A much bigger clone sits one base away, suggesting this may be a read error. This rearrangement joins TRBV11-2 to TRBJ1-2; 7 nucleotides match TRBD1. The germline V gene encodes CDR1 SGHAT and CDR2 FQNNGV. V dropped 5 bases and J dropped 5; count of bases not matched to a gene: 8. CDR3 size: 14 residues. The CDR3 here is CASSPSGTAYGYTF. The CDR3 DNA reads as TGTGCCAGCAGCCCATCCGGGACAGCTTATGGCTACACCTTC.

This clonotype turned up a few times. Here the CDR3 reads CSARDRLAGKETQYF. Written as DNA, the CDR3 is TGCAGTGCTAGAGATCGACTAGCGGGAAAAGAGACCCAGTACTTC. The chain employs TRBV20-1 and TRBJ2-5; TRBD2 aligns across 11 bases. Looked up from germline, CDR1 is DFQATT and CDR2 is SNEGSKA (reference sequence). CDR3 length: 15 amino acids. Trimming took 0 bases from V and 3 from J; bases not matched to a gene: 3.

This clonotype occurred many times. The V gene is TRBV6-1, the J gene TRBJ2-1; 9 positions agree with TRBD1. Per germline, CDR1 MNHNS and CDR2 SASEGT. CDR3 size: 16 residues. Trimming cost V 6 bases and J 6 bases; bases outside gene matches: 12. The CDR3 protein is CASRGEGTGIRNEQFF. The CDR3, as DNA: TGTGCCAGCAGGGGAGAGGGGACAGGGATTCGCAATGAGCAGTTCTTC.